The subject of this entry is one T cell receptor beta chain. This entry belongs to a study of blood T cell repertoires in COVID-19. The assay was immunoSEQ multiplex PCR, and TCRdb's table has in-frame clones only and misses some. Altogether hundreds of thousands of clones are present, around 90% being singletons, with the ten largest covering about 2.3%. There are 17 residues in the CDR3. V was clipped by 6 bases and J by 0 bases; unmatched bases: 9. Germline CDR1 reads KGHSH; CDR2 reads LQKENI. Sequenced material: peripheral blood. This chain joins TRBV18 and TRBJ1-3; TRBD1 aligns across 9 bases. The clonotype originates from a man between 18 and 35 years old with active or convalescent COVID-19. The CDR3 region is CASSSPGTGNSGNTIYF. The DNA of the CDR3 is TGTGCCAGCTCTAGTCCCGGGACAGGGAACTCTGGAAACACCATATATTTT.